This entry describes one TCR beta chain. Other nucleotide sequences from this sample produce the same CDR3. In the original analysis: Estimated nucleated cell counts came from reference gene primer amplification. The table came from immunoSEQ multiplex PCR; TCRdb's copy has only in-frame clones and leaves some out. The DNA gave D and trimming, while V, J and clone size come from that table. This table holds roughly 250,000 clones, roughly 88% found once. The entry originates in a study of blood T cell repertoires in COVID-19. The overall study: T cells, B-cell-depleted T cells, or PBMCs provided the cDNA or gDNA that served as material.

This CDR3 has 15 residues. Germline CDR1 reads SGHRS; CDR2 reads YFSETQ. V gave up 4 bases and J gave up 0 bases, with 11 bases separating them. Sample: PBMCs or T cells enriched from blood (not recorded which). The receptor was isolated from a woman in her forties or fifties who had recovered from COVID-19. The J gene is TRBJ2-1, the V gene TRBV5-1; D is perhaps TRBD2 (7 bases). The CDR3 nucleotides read TGCGCCAGCAGCGGGGGCGGGAGCTCCTACAATGAGCAGTTCTTC. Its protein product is CASSGGGSSYNEQFF.